This record concerns one T cell receptor beta chain sequence. Its matching antigen is unknown. This entry comes from a study of identical twins. Study-wide points: Out-of-frame alpha sequences shared between twins exhibited an excess of low generation probability.

TCRdb re-called the 5' RACE reads with MiXCR, one entry per CDR3 protein. The table lists roughly 1,500,000 distinct CDR3 sequences, 32% of them singletons, with approximately 0.29% in the top ten. CDR3 length equals 14 residues. The germline V gene encodes CDR1 DFQATT and CDR2 SNEGSKA (reference sequence). The V and J ends lost 2 bases and 1 base respectively, with 10 bases between them. Each donor (without exception) was a healthy Caucasian. The chain carries TRBV20-1 and TRBJ2-3; a possible D gene is TRBD2 (5 bases). Sequenced material: cord blood. This clonotype was sampled from a newborn girl in good health. Here the CDR3 reads CSARQEVGTDTQYF. The CDR3 DNA is TGCAGTGCTAGACAGGAGGTGGGCACAGATACGCAGTATTTT.